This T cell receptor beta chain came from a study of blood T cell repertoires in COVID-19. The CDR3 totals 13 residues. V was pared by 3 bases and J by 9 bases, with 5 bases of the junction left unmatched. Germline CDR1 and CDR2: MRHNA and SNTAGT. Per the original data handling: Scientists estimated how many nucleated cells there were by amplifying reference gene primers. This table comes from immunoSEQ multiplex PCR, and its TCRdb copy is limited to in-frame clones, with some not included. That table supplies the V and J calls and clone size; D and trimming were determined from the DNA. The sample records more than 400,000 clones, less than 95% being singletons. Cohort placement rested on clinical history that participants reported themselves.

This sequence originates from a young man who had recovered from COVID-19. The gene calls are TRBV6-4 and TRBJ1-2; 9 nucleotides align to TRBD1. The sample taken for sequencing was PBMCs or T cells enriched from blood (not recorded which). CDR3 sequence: CASSDGQGWSYTF. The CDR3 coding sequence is TGTGCCAGCAGTGATGGACAGGGGTGGAGCTACACCTTC.